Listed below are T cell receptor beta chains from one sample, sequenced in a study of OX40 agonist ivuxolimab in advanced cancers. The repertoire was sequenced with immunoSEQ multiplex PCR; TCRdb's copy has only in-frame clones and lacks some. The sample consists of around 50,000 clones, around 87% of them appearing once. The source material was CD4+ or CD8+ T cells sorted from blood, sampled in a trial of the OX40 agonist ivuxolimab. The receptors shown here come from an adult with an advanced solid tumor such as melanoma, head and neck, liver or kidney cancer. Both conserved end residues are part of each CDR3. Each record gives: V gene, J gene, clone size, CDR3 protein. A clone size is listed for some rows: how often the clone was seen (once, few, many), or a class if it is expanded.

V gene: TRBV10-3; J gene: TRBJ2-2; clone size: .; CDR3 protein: CAIRGTGRGTGELFF
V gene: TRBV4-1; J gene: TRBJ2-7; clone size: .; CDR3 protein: CASSQVGTGIAYEQYF
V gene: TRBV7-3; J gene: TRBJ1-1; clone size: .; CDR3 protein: CARGPPGGYSFEAFF
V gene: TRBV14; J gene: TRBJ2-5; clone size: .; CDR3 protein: CASSQGVETQYF
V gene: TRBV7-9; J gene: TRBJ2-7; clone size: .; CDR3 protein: CASTLMDSYEQYF
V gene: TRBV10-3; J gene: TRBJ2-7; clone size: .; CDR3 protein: CAISESIISSYEQYF
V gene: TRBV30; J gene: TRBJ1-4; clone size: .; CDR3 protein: CAWSVNRDNEKLFF
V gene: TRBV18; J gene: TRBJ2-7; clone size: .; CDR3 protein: CASSPTQYSYEQYF
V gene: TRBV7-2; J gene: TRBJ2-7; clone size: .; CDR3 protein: CASSRVPHEQYF
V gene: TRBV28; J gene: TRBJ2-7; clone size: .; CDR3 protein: CASSSYPTGGVAEQYF
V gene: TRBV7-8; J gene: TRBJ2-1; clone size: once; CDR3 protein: CASSSRWRTYEQFF
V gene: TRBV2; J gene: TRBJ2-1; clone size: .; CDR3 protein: CASTDPRDRLYNEQFF
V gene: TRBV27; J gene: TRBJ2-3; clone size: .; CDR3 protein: CASNTGYNTDTQYF
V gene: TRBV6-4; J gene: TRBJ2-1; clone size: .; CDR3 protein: CASSTSGASSYNEQFF
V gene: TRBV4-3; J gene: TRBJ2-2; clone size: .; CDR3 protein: CASSQWVGLATGELFF
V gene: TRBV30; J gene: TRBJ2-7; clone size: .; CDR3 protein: CAYRTGNSYEQYF
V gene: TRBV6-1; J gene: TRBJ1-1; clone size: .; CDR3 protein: CASILRGEGQAFF
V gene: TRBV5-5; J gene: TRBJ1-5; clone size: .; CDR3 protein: CASSLTPDGNQPQHF
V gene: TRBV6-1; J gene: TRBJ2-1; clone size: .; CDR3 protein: CASSEPEDNEQFF
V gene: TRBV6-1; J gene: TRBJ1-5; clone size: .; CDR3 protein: CASRGTLANQPQHF
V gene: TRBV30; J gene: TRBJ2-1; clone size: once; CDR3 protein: CAWSKGTSGGAIDEQFF
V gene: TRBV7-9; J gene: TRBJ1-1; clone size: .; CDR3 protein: CASSSDRGPAEAFF
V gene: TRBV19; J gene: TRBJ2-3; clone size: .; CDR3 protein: CASRAGWTDTQYF
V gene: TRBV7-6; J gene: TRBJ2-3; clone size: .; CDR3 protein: CASSLGTEYTDTQYF
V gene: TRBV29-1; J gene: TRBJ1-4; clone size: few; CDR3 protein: CSVEEEKLFF
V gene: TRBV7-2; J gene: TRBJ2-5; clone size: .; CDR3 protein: CASRRSSGEVETQYF
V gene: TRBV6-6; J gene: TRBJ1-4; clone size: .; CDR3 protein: CASSPPEGKLFF
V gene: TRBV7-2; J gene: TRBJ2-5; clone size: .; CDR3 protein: CASSPTYIAAVGTQYF
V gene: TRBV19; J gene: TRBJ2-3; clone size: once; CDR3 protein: CASSIGLAGSTDTQYF
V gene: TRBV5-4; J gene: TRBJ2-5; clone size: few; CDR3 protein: CASSLGSRRETQYF
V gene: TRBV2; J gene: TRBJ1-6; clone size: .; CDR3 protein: CASREFLGSPLHF
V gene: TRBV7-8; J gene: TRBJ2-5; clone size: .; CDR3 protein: CASSFRVQETQYF
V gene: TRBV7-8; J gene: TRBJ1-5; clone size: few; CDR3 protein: CASSRQGSNQPQHF